The T cell receptor beta chain under discussion was sequenced for a study of T cell responses to AZD1222 COVID-19 vaccine listed by TCRdb under 2021. Notes on the research overall: TCR sequencing covered about 230 trial participants: 200 to 210 given two doses of AZD1222 and around 26 given two doses of MenACWY control vaccine. Trial participants were enrolled by age into subgroups of 18-55, 56-69 and 70-plus years, and 148, 28 and 57 TCR-sequenced participants, respectively, were included in these subgroups.

Interpreted using the paper, the time point label stands for: baseline before first vaccination. The treatment or condition label here, explained by the study, means: meningococcal conjugate vaccine given as trial control. Samples from vaccinated people were obtained from the UK trials COV001 and COV002, which included a single-blind randomized controlled phase 2/3 trial of AZD1222 (ChAdOx1 nCoV-19) in healthy adults. For TCRbeta chain sequencing, PBMC samples from trial participants were taken at day 0 and at day 28 after the second dose. On this clone: Its recognized antigen is unknown. No base-level quality is on record; no much larger clone is a single base apart.

The paper as a whole reports these results and caveats: In the small 56-69-year group, the increase in depth fell short of significance, most likely because of low power. After two AZD1222 doses, both the breadth and the depth of spike-specific TCRs were significantly higher than at day 0 and than in MenACWY recipients. Conclusions about previously exposed vaccinees are limited, since just 6 or 7 AZD1222 recipients were seropositive for SARS-CoV-2 at baseline. The vaccine-associated CD4 TCRs covered the entire spike protein, and the dominant responses fell in regions 160-218 and 743-854. No day 14 peak-response samples were available, so repertoires were characterized only after the peak T cell response. Participants were mostly white British and included more females than males, and it was suggested by the authors that clonal diversity may have been underestimated. Reportedly, close to half of the unique spike-specific TCRs recognized epitopes lying outside the regions that are mutated in the B.1.351 and B.1.1.7 variants.

The CDR3 has 16 amino acids, counting the end cysteine and phenylalanine. CDR3 DNA only is kept here, 48 bases in frame from base 1. Based on the germline V gene (reference sequence), the CDR1 and CDR2 sequences are LNHNV and YYDKDF. Compared with germline, V lacks 4 bases and J lacks 5 bases; bases without a gene match: 13. The CDR3 regions of human TCRbeta chains were subjected to immunosequencing. The source study handled its data this way. Repertoire TCRs were checked for matches against a reference library of SARS-CoV-2-specific TCRs that had been generated using the MIRA antigen-specificity platform. Breadth was defined as the fraction of unique TCRs that were SARS-CoV-2-associated. Depth was defined as the fraction of total T cells that were SARS-CoV-2-associated. Using the MIRA data, each spike-specific TCR was assigned both to the spike region to which the TCR was reactive and to a CD4 or CD8 class. Log10-transformed breadth and depth values were compared by one-way ANOVA with Sidak's multiple comparisons tests. TCRdb stores this immuneACCESS table with in-frame sequences only. Part of the clones is absent; in the studies checked, under half of the shortfall reflects unresolved V genes, and no reason is known for the rest. V and J calls and clone size follow that table, whereas D and trimming were derived from the DNA. This sample is represented by roughly 70,000 clones; approximately 85% of them were singletons. The ten largest clones add up to roughly 25% of the sample.

The chain is made from TRBV15 and TRBJ2-5; TRBD2 lines up with 7 middle nucleotides. Sequencing was performed on peripheral blood, taken on day 0 of MenACWY control vaccination. The TCR originated in an adult in good health. The DNA sequence is TGTGCCACCAGCATAACACTAAACTCCGGGGGGGAGACCCAGTACTTC. It translates to CATSITLNSGGETQYF.